This TCR beta chain came from a study of T cell responses to AZD1222 COVID-19 vaccine. Concerning this clone: What it recognizes is unknown.

The CDR3 has 14 residues. Germline V gene lookup returns CDR1 LNHDA and CDR2 SQIVND (reference sequence). With V trimmed by 3 bases and J by 4 bases, 4 bases remained unmatched. Generated by immunoSEQ multiplex PCR, the TCRdb table keeps only in-frame clones and is missing some. The data hold 100,000 to 150,000 clones, with more than 75% observed a single time. General study findings and limits: Reports say nearly half of spike-specific TCRs go after unmutated variant regions. Mostly white British, mostly female donors; authors suggested clonal diversity may be underestimated. Baseline testing showed seropositivity in only a handful of AZD1222 recipients. Regions 160-218 and 743-854 held dominance among vaccine-associated CD4 TCRs, which spanned spike.

The rearrangement uses TRBV19 and TRBJ2-7; 9 positions agree with TRBD1. The receptor comes from an adult in good health. The material sequenced was peripheral blood, taken on day 0 of AZD1222 vaccination. CDR3 DNA sequence: TGTGCCAGTAGTATCGGGGGACAGGGATACGAGCAGTACTTC. Translated: CASSIGGQGYEQYF.